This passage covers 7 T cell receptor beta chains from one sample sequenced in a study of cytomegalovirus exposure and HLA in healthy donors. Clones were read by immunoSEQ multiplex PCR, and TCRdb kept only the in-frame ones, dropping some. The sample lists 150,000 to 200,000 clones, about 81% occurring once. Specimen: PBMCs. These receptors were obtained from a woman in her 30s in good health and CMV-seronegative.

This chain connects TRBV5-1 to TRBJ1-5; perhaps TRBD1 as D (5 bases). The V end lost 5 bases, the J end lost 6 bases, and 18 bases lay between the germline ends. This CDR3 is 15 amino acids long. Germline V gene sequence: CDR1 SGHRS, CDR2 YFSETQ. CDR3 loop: CASRPTEAASQPQHF. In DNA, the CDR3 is TGCGCCAGCAGGCCGACAGAAGCCGCCAGTCAGCCCCAGCATTTT.

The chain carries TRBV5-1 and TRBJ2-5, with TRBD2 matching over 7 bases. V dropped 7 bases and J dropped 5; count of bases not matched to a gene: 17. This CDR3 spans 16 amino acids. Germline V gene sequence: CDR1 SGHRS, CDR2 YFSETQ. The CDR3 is CASSQSGEWGPETQYF. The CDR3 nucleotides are TGCGCCAGCTCGCAAAGCGGGGAGTGGGGACCGGAGACCCAGTACTTC.

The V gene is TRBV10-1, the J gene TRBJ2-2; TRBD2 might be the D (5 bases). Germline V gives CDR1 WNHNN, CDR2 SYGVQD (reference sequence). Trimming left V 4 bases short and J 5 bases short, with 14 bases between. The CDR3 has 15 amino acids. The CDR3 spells CASSVARPGTGELFF. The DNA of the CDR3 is TGCGCCAGCAGTGTGGCTAGGCCGGGGACCGGGGAGCTGTTTTTT.

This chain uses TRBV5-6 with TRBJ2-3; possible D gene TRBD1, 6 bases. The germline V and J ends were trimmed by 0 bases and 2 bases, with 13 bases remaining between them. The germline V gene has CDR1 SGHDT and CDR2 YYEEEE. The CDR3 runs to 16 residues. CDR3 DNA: TGTGCCAGCAGCTTGGGGACAGTCTTAGTCACAGATACGCAGTATTTT. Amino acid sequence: CASSLGTVLVTDTQYF. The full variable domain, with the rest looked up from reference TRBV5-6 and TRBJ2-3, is DAGVTQSPTHLIKTRGQQVTLRCSPKSGHDTVSWYQQALGQGPQFIFQYYEEEERQRGNFPDRFSGHQFPNYSSELNVNALLLGDSALYLCASSLGTVLVTDTQYFGPGTRLTVL.

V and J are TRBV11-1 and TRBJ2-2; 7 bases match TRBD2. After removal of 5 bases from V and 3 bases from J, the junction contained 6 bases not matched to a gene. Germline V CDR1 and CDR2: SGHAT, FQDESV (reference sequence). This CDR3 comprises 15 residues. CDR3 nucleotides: TGTGCCAGCAGCCCGGCGGGACTATACACCGGGGAGCTGTTTTTT. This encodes CASSPAGLYTGELFF.

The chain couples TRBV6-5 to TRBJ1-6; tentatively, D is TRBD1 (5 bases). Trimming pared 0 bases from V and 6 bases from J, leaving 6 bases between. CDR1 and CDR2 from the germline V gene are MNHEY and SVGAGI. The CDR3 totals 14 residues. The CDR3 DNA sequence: TGTGCCAGCAGTTACTCGACAGCTAATTCACCCCTCCACTTT. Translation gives CASSYSTANSPLHF.

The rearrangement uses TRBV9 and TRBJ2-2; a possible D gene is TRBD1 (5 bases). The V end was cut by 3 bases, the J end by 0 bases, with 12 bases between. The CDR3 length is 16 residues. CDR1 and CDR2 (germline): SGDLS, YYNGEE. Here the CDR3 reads CASSARQFANTGELFF. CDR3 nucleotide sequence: TGTGCCAGCAGCGCAAGACAGTTCGCGAACACCGGGGAGCTGTTTTTT.